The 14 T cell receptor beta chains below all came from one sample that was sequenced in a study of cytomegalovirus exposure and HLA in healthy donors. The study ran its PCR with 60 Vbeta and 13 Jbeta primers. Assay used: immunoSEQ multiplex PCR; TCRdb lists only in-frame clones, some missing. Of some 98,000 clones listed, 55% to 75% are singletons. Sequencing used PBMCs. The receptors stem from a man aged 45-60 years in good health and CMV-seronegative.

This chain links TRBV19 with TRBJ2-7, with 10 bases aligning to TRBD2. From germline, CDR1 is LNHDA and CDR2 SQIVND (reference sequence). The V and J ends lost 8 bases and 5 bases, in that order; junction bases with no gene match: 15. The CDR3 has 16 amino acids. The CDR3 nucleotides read TGTGCCAGTCGCCACACAAACCCAGCGGGGGGGAACGAGCAGTACTTC. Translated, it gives CASRHTNPAGGNEQYF.

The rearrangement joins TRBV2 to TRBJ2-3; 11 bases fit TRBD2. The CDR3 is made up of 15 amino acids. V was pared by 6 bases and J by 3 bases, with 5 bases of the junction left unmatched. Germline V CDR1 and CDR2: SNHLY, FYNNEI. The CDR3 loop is CASRIAGGPTDTQYF. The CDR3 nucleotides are TGTGCCAGCAGGATAGCGGGGGGGCCTACAGATACGCAGTATTTT. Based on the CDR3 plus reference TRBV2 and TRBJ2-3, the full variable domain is EPEVTQTPSHQVTQMGQEVILRCVPISNHLYFYWYRQILGQKVEFLVSFYNNEISEKSEIFDDQFSVERPDGSNFTLKIRSTKLEDSAMYFCASRIAGGPTDTQYFGPGTRLTVL.

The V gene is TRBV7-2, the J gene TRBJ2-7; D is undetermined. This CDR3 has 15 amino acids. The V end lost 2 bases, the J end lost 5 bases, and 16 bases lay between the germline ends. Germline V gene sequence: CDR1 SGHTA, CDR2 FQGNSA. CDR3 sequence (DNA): TGTGCCAGCAGCTTACTCTCCTCCCTCAGCGACGAGCAGTACTTC. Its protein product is CASSLLSSLSDEQYF.

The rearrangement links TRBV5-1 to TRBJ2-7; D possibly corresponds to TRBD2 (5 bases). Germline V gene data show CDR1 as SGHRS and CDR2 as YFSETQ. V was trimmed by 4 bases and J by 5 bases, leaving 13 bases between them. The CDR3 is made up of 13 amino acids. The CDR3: CASSPSGFDEQYF. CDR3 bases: TGCGCCAGCAGCCCCTCGGGGTTTGACGAGCAGTACTTC.

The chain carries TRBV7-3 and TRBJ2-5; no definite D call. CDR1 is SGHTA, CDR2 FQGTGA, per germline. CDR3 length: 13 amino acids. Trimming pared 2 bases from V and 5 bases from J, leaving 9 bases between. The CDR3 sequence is CASSLVVGETQYF. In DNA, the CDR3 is TGTGCCAGCAGCTTAGTCGTTGGCGAGACCCAGTACTTC.

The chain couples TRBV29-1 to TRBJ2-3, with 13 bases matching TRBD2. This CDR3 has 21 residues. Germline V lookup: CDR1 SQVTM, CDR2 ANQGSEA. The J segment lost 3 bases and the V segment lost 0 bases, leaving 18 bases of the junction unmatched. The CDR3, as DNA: TGCAGCGTTGAAGAAGTGGGCCTACTAGCGGGGGGGCCATTGATTACAGATACGCAGTATTTT. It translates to CSVEEVGLLAGGPLITDTQYF.

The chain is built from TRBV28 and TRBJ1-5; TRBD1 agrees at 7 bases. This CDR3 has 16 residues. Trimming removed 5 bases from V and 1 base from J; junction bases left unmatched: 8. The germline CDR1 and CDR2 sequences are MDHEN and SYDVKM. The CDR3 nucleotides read TGTGCCAGCAGTATCCCCGGGACAGTAAGCAATCAGCCCCAGCATTTT. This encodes CASSIPGTVSNQPQHF.

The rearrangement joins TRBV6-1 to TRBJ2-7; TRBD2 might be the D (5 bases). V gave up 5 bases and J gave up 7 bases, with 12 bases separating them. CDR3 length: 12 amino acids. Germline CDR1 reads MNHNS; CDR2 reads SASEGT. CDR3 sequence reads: CASSPPGYEQYF. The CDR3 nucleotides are TGTGCCAGCAGTCCCCCGGGGTATGAGCAGTACTTC.

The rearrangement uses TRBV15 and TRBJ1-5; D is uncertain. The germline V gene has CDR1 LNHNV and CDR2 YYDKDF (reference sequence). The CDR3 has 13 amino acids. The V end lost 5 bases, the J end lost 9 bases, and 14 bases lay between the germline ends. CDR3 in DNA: TGTGCCACCAGCGGGCTACTGGTGGGGCCCCAGCATTTT. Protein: CATSGLLVGPQHF.

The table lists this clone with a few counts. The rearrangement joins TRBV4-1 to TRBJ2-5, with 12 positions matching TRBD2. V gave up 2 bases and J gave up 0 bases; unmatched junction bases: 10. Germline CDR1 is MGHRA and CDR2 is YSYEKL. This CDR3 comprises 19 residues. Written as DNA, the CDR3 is TGCGCCAGCAGCCAATTGGGACTAGCGGGTGTAGGAGACCAAGAGACCCAGTACTTC. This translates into CASSQLGLAGVGDQETQYF.

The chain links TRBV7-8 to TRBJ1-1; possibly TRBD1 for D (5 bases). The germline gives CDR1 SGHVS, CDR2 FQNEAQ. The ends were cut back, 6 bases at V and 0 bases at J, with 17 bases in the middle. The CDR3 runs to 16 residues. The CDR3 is CASRLGRAGMNTEAFF. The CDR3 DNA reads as TGTGCCAGCAGACTGGGCAGGGCGGGGATGAACACTGAAGCTTTCTTT.

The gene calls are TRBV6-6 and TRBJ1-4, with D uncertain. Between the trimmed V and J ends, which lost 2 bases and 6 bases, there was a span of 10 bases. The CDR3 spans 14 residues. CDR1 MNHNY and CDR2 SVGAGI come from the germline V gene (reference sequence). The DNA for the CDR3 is TGTGCCAGCAGTTACCCCCTACTTGATGAAAAACTGTTTTTT. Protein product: CASSYPLLDEKLFF.

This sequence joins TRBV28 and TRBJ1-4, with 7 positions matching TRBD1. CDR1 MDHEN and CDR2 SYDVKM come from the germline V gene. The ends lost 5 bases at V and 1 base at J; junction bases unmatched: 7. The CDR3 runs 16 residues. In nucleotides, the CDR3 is TGTGCCAGCAGTACACAGGGGTTTGGAACTAATGAAAAACTGTTTTTT. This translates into CASSTQGFGTNEKLFF.

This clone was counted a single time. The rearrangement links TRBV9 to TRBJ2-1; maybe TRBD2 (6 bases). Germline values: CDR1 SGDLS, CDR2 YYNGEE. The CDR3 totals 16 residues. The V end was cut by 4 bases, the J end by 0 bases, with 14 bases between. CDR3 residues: CASSISGGSSYNEQFF. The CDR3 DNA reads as TGTGCCAGCAGCATCTCCGGGGGTAGCTCCTACAATGAGCAGTTCTTC. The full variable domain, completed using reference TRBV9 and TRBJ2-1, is DSGVTQTPKHLITATGQRVTLRCSPRSGDLSVYWYQQSLDQGLQFLIQYYNGEERAKGNILERFSAQQFPDLHSELNLSSLELGDSALYFCASSISGGSSYNEQFFGPGTRLTVL.